These 19 T cell receptor beta chains were sequenced from one sample in a study of CD8 T cells in ankylosing spondylitis. One entry per CDR3 protein results from TCRdb running MiXCR on the 5' RACE reads. The sample shows around 210,000 distinct CDR3 sequences, approximately 8.4% of them seen only once. The sample comprised blood, either unsorted or a sorted T cell fraction (not recorded which). Receptor source: a female donor with ankylosing spondylitis or in good health (not recorded which).

The chain links TRBV20-1 to TRBJ2-1, with 10 bases matching TRBD1. The CDR3 runs 15 residues. Losses at the gene ends were 1 base for V and 10 bases for J; bases not matched to a gene: 10. Germline assignment: CDR1 DFQATT and CDR2 SNEGSKA (reference sequence). The CDR3 is CSARGGDRGFGEQFF. CDR3 in DNA: TGCAGTGCTAGAGGGGGGGACAGGGGATTCGGGGAGCAGTTCTTC.

This clonotype has ten or more counts. The rearrangement joins TRBV12-5 to TRBJ2-4, with D perhaps TRBD1 (6 bases). The germline V and J ends were trimmed by 4 bases and 4 bases, with 14 bases remaining between them. The CDR3 is 15 residues long. The germline gives CDR1 LGHNT, CDR2 FRNRAP. CDR3 in DNA: TGTGCTAGTGGTTGGGCCGGGACACCGAAAAACATTCAGTACTTC. This translates into CASGWAGTPKNIQYF.

This clonotype was observed at least ten times. This chain connects TRBV20-1 to TRBJ1-6; unclear D gene. The CDR3 totals 15 residues. CDR1 and CDR2 from the germline V gene are DFQATT and SNEGSKA (reference sequence). The V end was cut by 5 bases, the J end by 4 bases, with 15 bases between. The CDR3 region is CSAPLGSGYNSPLHF. In nucleotides, the CDR3 is TGCAGTGCTCCCTTGGGGTCGGGTTATAATTCACCCCTCCACTTT.

This clonotype was seen ten or more times. CDR3: CASSVDSGRTHEQFF. The CDR3 DNA follows: TGTGCCAGCAGCGTAGACAGCGGGAGAACCCATGAGCAGTTCTTC. The gene calls are TRBV9 and TRBJ2-1, with 8 bases aligning to TRBD2. Trimming took 0 bases from V and 8 from J; bases not matched to a gene: 7. Germline loops: CDR1 SGDLS, CDR2 YYNGEE. The CDR3 sequence is 15 residues long.

In its sample, this clonotype was seen many times. This chain links TRBV6-2 or TRBV6-3 with TRBJ2-2; D ambiguous. The CDR3 contains 13 residues. Germline CDR1 reads MNHEY; CDR2 reads SVGEGT. V was pared by 5 bases and J by 6 bases, with 10 bases between. The CDR3 here is CASSHTSAGELFF. In DNA, the CDR3 is TGTGCCAGCAGTCACACAAGTGCCGGGGAGCTGTTTTTT.

This clonotype was seen ten or more times. The rearrangement links TRBV29-1 to TRBJ2-4, with 11 nucleotides matching TRBD2. Germline V lookup: CDR1 SQVTM, CDR2 ANQGSEA. CDR3 length: 12 amino acids. The trim removed 7 bases at V and 6 bases at J, leaving 2 bases unmatched. CDR3 coding DNA: TGCAGCGCCGGGACTAGCGGAAACATTCAGTACTTC. Its translation is CSAGTSGNIQYF.

This clonotype was found many times. The gene calls are TRBV7-2 and TRBJ2-3, with 7 bases lining up with TRBD2. Losses at the gene ends were 2 bases for V and 3 bases for J; bases not matched to a gene: 5. There are 15 residues in the CDR3. The germline CDR1 and CDR2 sequences are SGHTA and FQGNSA. The CDR3 coding sequence is TGTGCCAGCAGCTTATCGCCGGGACTAACAGATACGCAGTATTTT. Residues: CASSLSPGLTDTQYF.

This clonotype was counted many times. The chain recombines TRBV4-3 with TRBJ2-1; D remains unclear. Trimming took 0 bases from V and 7 from J, leaving 10 bases between them. The CDR3 extends over 14 amino acids. The V gene's germline CDR1 is LGHNA and CDR2 YSLEER. CDR3 nucleotide sequence: TGCGCCAGCAGCCAAGATCTGGCTCGGAATGAGCAGTTCTTC. Amino acids: CASSQDLARNEQFF.

This clonotype has at least ten counts. The rearrangement joins TRBV12-3 or TRBV12-4 to TRBJ1-4; maybe TRBD1 (5 bases). The CDR3 runs to 15 residues. V was clipped by 1 base and J by 11 bases, with 17 bases between them. The CDR3 protein is CASSLEGPIGWKLFF. Here the CDR3 DNA reads TGTGCCAGCAGTTTAGAGGGACCTATAGGGTGGAAACTGTTTTTT.

The chain recombines TRBV7-2 with TRBJ2-1; 9 nucleotides align to TRBD2. V dropped 1 base and J dropped 1; count of bases not matched to a gene: 2. This CDR3 spans 16 amino acids. Germline assignment: CDR1 SGHTA and CDR2 FQGNSA. CDR3 protein: CASSLGAGGSYNEQFF. The CDR3, as DNA: TGTGCCAGCAGCTTAGGGGCGGGAGGGTCCTACAATGAGCAGTTCTTC.

This clonotype came up once. This chain joins TRBV10-3 and TRBJ1-2; possibly TRBD1 for D (6 bases). V was cut by 11 bases and J by 8 bases, with 12 bases left in between. CDR3 length: 10 residues. Per the germline V gene, CDR1 is ENHRY and CDR2 is SYGVKD. CDR3 residues: CAPRGGGYTF. In nucleotides, the CDR3 is TGTGCCCCCAGGGGCGGGGGCTACACCTTC.

This clonotype came up a few times. This chain connects TRBV19 to TRBJ1-3; perhaps TRBD1 as D (5 bases). Trimming cost V 6 bases and J 4 bases, with 16 bases left between them. This CDR3 spans 15 amino acids. CDR1 LNHDA and CDR2 SQIVND come from the germline V gene (reference sequence). The CDR3 sequence: CASSLRGAPGNTIYF. The CDR3 bases are TGTGCCAGTAGCCTACGTGGGGCGCCGGGAAACACCATATATTTT. The full variable domain, rest sourced from reference TRBV19 and TRBJ1-3, is DGGITQSPKYLFRKEGQNVTLSCEQNLNHDAMYWYRQDPGQGLRLIYYSQIVNDFQKGDIAEGYSVSREKKESFPLTVTSAQKNPTAFYLCASSLRGAPGNTIYFGEGSWLTVV.

There are a few counts of this clonotype. The rearrangement uses TRBV11-1 and TRBJ2-7, with TRBD1 matching 8 bases. J gave up 7 bases and V 7 bases, and 9 bases lay outside the gene matches. Germline CDR1 is SGHAT and CDR2 is FQDESV (reference sequence). The CDR3 consists of 13 residues. Here the CDR3 DNA reads TGTGCCAGCACCCAGGACAGGGTCGGTGAGCAGTACTTC. Translating it yields CASTQDRVGEQYF.

This clonotype has at least ten counts. The chain uses TRBV29-1 and TRBJ1-2; 7 bases fit TRBD1. CDR3 length: 12 amino acids. Germline values: CDR1 SQVTM, CDR2 ANQGSEA. The J segment lost 8 bases and the V segment lost 6 bases, leaving 9 bases of the junction unmatched. CDR3 sequence reads: CSVTQGNRGYTF. CDR3 bases: TGCAGCGTGACACAGGGGAATAGGGGCTACACCTTC.

V is TRBV27 and J is TRBJ2-2, with D possibly being TRBD1 (5 bases). The CDR3 is made up of 14 amino acids. V lost 2 bases to trimming and J lost 7 bases, with 11 bases between them. Germline V gene lookup returns CDR1 MNHEY and CDR2 SMNVEV (reference sequence). As DNA, the CDR3 is TGTGCCAGCAGTTTAGGGTCCCAGGGCGGGGAGCTGTTTTTT. Amino acid sequence: CASSLGSQGGELFF.

The chain links TRBV6-5 to TRBJ1-2; no clear D gene. The length of the CDR3 is 11 residues. The ends were cut back, 2 bases at V and 12 bases at J, with 10 bases in the middle. Germline values: CDR1 MNHEY, CDR2 SVGAGI. For the CDR3, the DNA is TGTGCCAGCAGTTACGGAAGGGCCCACACCTTC. It specifies CASSYGRAHTF.

In this sample, this clonotype turned up many times. The chain couples TRBV5-6 to TRBJ2-3; TRBD2 might be the D (6 bases). Trimming removed 4 bases from V and 2 bases from J, with 8 bases in between. CDR3 length: 13 residues. CDR1 is SGHDT and CDR2 is YYEEEE in the germline V gene. CDR3 DNA sequence: TGTGCCAGCAGCCCTAGCGCCACAGATACGCAGTATTTT. Translated: CASSPSATDTQYF.

The sample holds many counts of this clonotype. This chain links TRBV4-1 with TRBJ2-1; TRBD1 or TRBD2 may be the D gene (5 bases each). The germline V gene encodes CDR1 MGHRA and CDR2 YSYEKL. The CDR3 covers 14 residues. Trimming pared 2 bases from V and 8 bases from J, leaving 13 bases between. The CDR3 loop reads CASSQRDRWDEQFF. As DNA, the CDR3 is TGCGCCAGCAGCCAAAGGGACCGATGGGATGAGCAGTTCTTC.

The rearrangement links TRBV11-2 to TRBJ2-1, with D unresolved. CDR1 and CDR2 (germline): SGHAT, FQNNGV. The V and J ends lost 2 bases and 12 bases respectively, with 14 bases between them. CDR3 size: 13 residues. DNA for the CDR3: TGTGCCAGCAGCTTATTCTCTGTTCAGAGGCAGTTCTTC. Translating it yields CASSLFSVQRQFF.